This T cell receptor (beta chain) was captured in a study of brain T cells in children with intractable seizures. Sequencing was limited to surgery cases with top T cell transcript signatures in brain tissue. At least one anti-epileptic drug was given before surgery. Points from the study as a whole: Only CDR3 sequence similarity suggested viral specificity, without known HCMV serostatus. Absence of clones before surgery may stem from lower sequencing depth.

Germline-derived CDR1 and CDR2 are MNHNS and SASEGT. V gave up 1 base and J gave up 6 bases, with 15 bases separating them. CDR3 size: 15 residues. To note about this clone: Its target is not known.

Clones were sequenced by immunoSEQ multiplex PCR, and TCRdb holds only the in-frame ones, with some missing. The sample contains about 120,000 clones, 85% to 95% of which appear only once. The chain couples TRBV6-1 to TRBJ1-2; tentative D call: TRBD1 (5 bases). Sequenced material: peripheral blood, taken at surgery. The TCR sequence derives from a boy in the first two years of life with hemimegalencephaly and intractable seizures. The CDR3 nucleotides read TGTGCCAGCAGTGAAGTGGGAAGCGGGGGAAATGGCTACACCTTC. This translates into CASSEVGSGGNGYTF.